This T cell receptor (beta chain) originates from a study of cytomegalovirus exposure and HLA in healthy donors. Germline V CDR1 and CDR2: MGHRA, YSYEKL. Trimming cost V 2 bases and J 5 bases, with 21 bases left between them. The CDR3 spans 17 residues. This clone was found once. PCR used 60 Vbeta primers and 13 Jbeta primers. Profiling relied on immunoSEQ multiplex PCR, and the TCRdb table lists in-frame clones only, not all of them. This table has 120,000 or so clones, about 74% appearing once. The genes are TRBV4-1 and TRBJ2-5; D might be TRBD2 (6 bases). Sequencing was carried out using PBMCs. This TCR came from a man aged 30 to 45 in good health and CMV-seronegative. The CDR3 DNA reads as TGCGCCAGCAGCCAACAACCCTCCACAGGCGCGGGGGAGACCCAGTACTTC. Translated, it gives CASSQQPSTGAGETQYF.